The rows below give T cell receptor beta chains drawn from one sample of a study of T cells in Graves' hyperthyroidism and ophthalmopathy. Via MiXCR, TCRdb re-called the multiplex PCR reads, giving one row per CDR3 protein. The data show about 280,000 distinct CDR3 sequences, less than 30% seen once. The sample taken for sequencing was blood. The receptors were gathered from a middle-aged man with Graves' hyperthyroidism that later progressed to Graves' ophthalmopathy. CDR3s include the opening cysteine and the closing phenylalanine or tryptophan. Each record gives: J gene, clone size, D gene, V gene, CDR3 protein, CDR3 DNA. The D gene is left open where the match is weak. Some rows have no size entry. The others give once, few or many, or a class for an expanded clone.

TRBJ2-7,.,.,TRBV29-1,CSGSGPSYEQYF,TGCAGCGGTTCGGGACCCTCCTACGAGCAGTACTTC
TRBJ1-2,many,.,TRBV6-5,CASSYRTVRENDGYTF,TGTGCCAGCAGTTACAGGACAGTTAGAGAAAACGATGGCTACACCTTC
TRBJ1-2,many,.,TRBV12-3/TRBV12-4,CASSPRLTVYGYTF,TGTGCCAGCAGTCCCCGACTGACGGTATATGGCTACACCTTC
TRBJ1-1,many,TRBD1,TRBV28,CASRSPPGTGGNGTEAFF,TGTGCCAGCAGGAGCCCCCCCGGGACAGGGGGCAATGGCACTGAAGCTTTCTTT
TRBJ2-7,.,TRBD2,TRBV7-2,CATSRASGRSNEQYF,TGTGCCACAAGCCGGGCTAGCGGGAGGTCCAACGAGCAGTACTTC
TRBJ2-6,many,.,TRBV28,CASSPGRLSGANVLTF,TGTGCCAGCAGTCCCGGACGTCTCTCTGGGGCCAACGTCCTGACTTTC
TRBJ1-5,.,.,TRBV6-1,CASSEAPDRLRQPQHF,TGTGCCAGCAGTGAAGCGCCGGACAGATTGAGGCAGCCCCAGCATTTT
TRBJ2-7,.,.,TRBV6-5,CASSYSTPRQARYEQYF,TGTGCCAGCAGTTACTCGACCCCGAGGCAGGCCCGGTACGAGCAGTACTTC
TRBJ2-7,.,TRBD1,TRBV12-3/TRBV12-4,CASSLDRKGANEQYF,TGTGCCAGCAGTTTAGACAGGAAGGGGGCGAACGAGCAGTACTTC
TRBJ2-7,many,TRBD1,TRBV6-5,CASSSRQGRRGEQYF,TGTGCCAGCAGTTCCAGACAGGGCCGAAGGGGCGAGCAGTACTTC
TRBJ2-2,many,.,TRBV5-1,CASSLAWVTGELFF,TGCGCCAGCAGCTTGGCCTGGGTCACCGGGGAGCTGTTTTTT
TRBJ2-5,.,TRBD1,TRBV12-3/TRBV12-4,CASSSGQGGSETQYF,TGTGCCAGCAGCTCGGGACAGGGAGGGTCGGAGACCCAGTACTTC
TRBJ1-2,many,.,TRBV28,CASSLHRVDGYTF,TGTGCCAGCAGTCTACACAGGGTAGATGGCTACACCTTC
TRBJ1-6,many,.,TRBV2,CASKRQASYNSPLHF,TGTGCCAGTAAACGACAGGCCTCCTATAATTCACCCCTCCACTTT
TRBJ2-5,.,.,TRBV6-2/TRBV6-3,CASSYSLFGQFQETQYF,TGTGCCAGCAGTTACTCCCTCTTCGGACAGTTCCAAGAGACCCAGTACTTC
TRBJ1-5,many,.,TRBV7-2,CASSLGTALWPQHF,TGTGCCAGCAGCTTAGGGACAGCCCTGTGGCCCCAGCATTTT
TRBJ1-6,once,TRBD1,TRBV6-1,CASTLGQGRSPLHF,TGTGCCAGCACCTTGGGACAGGGAAGATCACCCCTCCACTTT
TRBJ1-2,.,.,TRBV11-2,CASSPIKTVGDGYTF,TGTGCCAGCAGCCCGATAAAGACAGTGGGAGATGGCTACACCTTC
TRBJ2-6,.,TRBD2,TRBV24-1,CATSDSTTSGITGANVLTF,TGTGCCACCAGTGACTCCACGACTAGCGGGATCACCGGGGCCAACGTCCTGACTTTC
TRBJ1-5,.,.,TRBV28,CASSLLGTSNQPQHF,TGTGCCAGCAGTTTACTGGGAACTAGCAATCAGCCCCAGCATTTT
TRBJ2-5,many,TRBD1,TRBV2,CASGGQGQETQYF,TGTGCCAGCGGGGGACAGGGGCAAGAGACCCAGTACTTC
TRBJ2-5,many,.,TRBV30,CAWTTGILETQYF,TGTGCCTGGACAACAGGGATCCTGGAGACCCAGTACTTC
TRBJ1-5,.,.,TRBV28,CASSPPGIKEDNQPQHF,TGTGCCAGCAGTCCCCCGGGGATAAAGGAGGACAATCAGCCCCAGCATTTT
TRBJ2-5,many,.,TRBV5-1,CASSSGTPHQETQYF,TGCGCCAGCAGCAGCGGGACACCTCACCAAGAGACCCAGTACTTC
TRBJ2-7,many,.,TRBV20-1,CSARWSSDEQYF,TGCAGTGCCCGCTGGTCTTCTGACGAGCAGTACTTC
TRBJ1-2,many,TRBD1,TRBV12-3/TRBV12-4,CASGGTGISYTF,TGTGCCAGCGGCGGGACAGGGATTTCCTACACCTTC
TRBJ2-7,.,.,TRBV6-2/TRBV6-3,CASSQWNYEQYF,TGTGCCAGCAGTCAATGGAATTACGAGCAGTACTTC
TRBJ1-2,many,TRBD1,TRBV29-1,CSVEKLWRTGWCYTF,TGCAGCGTTGAAAAGCTTTGGAGGACAGGGTGGTGCTACACCTTC
TRBJ1-2,once,TRBD1,TRBV6-5,CASVTGGSNYGYTF,TGTGCCAGCGTTACAGGGGGCTCTAACTATGGCTACACCTTC
TRBJ1-2,many,.,TRBV29-1,CSAAGENYGYTF,TGCAGCGCGGCAGGGGAGAACTATGGCTACACCTTC
TRBJ1-2,many,TRBD1,TRBV2,CASSEAQGVVGYTF,TGTGCCAGCAGTGAAGCACAGGGGGTTGTTGGCTACACCTTC
TRBJ1-1,many,.,TRBV29-1,CRSVDMTSFIPEAFF,TGCAGAAGCGTTGACATGACGTCATTCATCCCTGAAGCTTTCTTT
TRBJ2-7,.,.,TRBV12-3/TRBV12-4,CASSENYLSSYEQYF,TGTGCCAGCAGTGAAAACTACCTCAGCTCCTACGAGCAGTACTTC
TRBJ2-7,many,TRBD1,TRBV29-1,CSVEGDRGAYEQYF,TGCAGCGTTGAAGGAGACAGGGGTGCCTACGAGCAGTACTTC
TRBJ2-2,.,TRBD2,TRBV7-2,CASSPRPSGTGELFF,TGTGCCAGCAGCCCCCGGCCTAGCGGAACCGGGGAGCTGTTTTTT
TRBJ2-5,many,TRBD1,TRBV11-3,CASSSSGQTQETQYF,TGTGCCAGCAGCTCGTCGGGACAGACACAAGAGACCCAGTACTTC
TRBJ1-2,many,TRBD1,TRBV9,CASSTRGQGASGYTF,TGTGCCAGCAGCACCCGGGGACAGGGGGCGTCTGGCTACACCTTC
TRBJ2-2,many,.,TRBV12-3/TRBV12-4,CASSLLSGELFF,TGTGCCAGCAGTTTATTATCCGGGGAGCTGTTTTTT
TRBJ1-1,many,TRBD1,TRBV30,CAWSAQLPTGLTEAFF,TGTGCCTGGAGCGCTCAACTACCGACAGGGTTAACTGAAGCTTTCTTT
TRBJ2-5,.,.,TRBV27,CASSLVAGGYQETQYF,TGTGCCAGCAGCTTGGTTGCAGGGGGGTACCAAGAGACCCAGTACTTC
TRBJ2-7,.,.,TRBV7-2,CASAIGGRAYEQYF,TGTGCCAGCGCCATCGGAGGAAGAGCCTACGAGCAGTACTTC
TRBJ1-2,once,TRBD1,TRBV12-3/TRBV12-4,CASSIRGWGYTF,TGTGCCAGCAGTATCAGGGGGTGGGGCTACACCTTC
TRBJ2-7,.,.,TRBV4-1,CASSQSSSRDQQYF,TGCGCCAGCAGCCAATCGTCAAGCCGAGATCAGCAGTACTTC
TRBJ2-2,.,TRBD2,TRBV6-1,CASRPLTSATNTGELFF,TGTGCCAGCAGACCCTTGACTAGCGCCACGAACACCGGGGAGCTGTTTTTT
TRBJ2-5,few,TRBD1,TRBV6-1,CASSLTGQGLGETQYF,TGTGCCAGCAGCCTTACGGGACAGGGGCTCGGGGAGACCCAGTACTTC
TRBJ2-2,few,.,TRBV27,CASNPLGAGGTGELFF,TGTGCCAGCAACCCTCTCGGGGCAGGTGGCACCGGGGAGCTGTTTTTT
TRBJ1-5,many,.,TRBV28,CASSFMREVLIGGQPQHF,TGTGCCAGCAGTTTTATGCGGGAGGTCTTGATAGGCGGTCAGCCCCAGCATTTT
TRBJ1-2,.,.,TRBV28,CASSPGQPGLYGYTF,TGTGCCAGCAGTCCCGGACAGCCAGGCCTATATGGCTACACCTTC
TRBJ2-5,many,.,TRBV2,CANAGQRETQYF,TGTGCCAACGCGGGACAGCGAGAGACCCAGTACTTC
TRBJ2-5,once,.,TRBV20-1,CSVGGQAQETQYF,TGCAGTGTTGGGGGGCAGGCCCAAGAGACCCAGTACTTC
TRBJ1-5,.,TRBD1,TRBV6-2/TRBV6-3,CASSDPGQNQPQHF,TGTGCCAGCAGTGACCCGGGACAGAATCAGCCCCAGCATTTT
TRBJ1-2,many,.,TRBV12-3/TRBV12-4,CASSLQPEMYGYTF,TGTGCCAGCAGTTTGCAGCCCGAGATGTATGGCTACACCTTC
TRBJ1-1,.,TRBD1,TRBV11-2,CASSSDRSYTEAFF,TGTGCCAGCAGCTCGGACAGGTCCTACACTGAAGCTTTCTTT
TRBJ2-2,few,.,TRBV4-1,CASSQIQGAGTGELFF,TGCGCCAGCAGCCAGATCCAAGGTGCAGGGACCGGGGAGCTGTTTTTT
TRBJ1-2,.,TRBD1,TRBV5-1,CASSTGQRFYGYTF,TGCGCCAGCAGCACGGGACAGAGGTTCTATGGCTACACCTTC
TRBJ2-5,many,.,TRBV30,CAWSVAGGANWETQYF,TGTGCCTGGAGTGTCGCCGGGGGCGCAAATTGGGAGACCCAGTACTTC
TRBJ2-2,many,TRBD1,TRBV11-3,CASSSGTGIGELFF,TGTGCCAGCAGCTCCGGGACAGGGATCGGGGAGCTGTTTTTT
TRBJ2-5,many,.,TRBV6-5,CASSYSRGPYQETQYF,TGTGCCAGCAGTTACTCGAGGGGCCCGTACCAAGAGACCCAGTACTTC
TRBJ1-2,many,TRBD1,TRBV19,CASVQGTDGYTF,TGTGCCAGTGTACAGGGGACGGATGGCTACACCTTC